Below are 4 T cell receptor beta chains sequenced from a single sample in a study of shared clonotypes between healthy human individuals. Repertoires were generated with immunoSEQ multiplex PCR, while TCRdb's copy carries only in-frame clones and drops some. Of 1.5 million to 2.5 million clones listed, 85% to 95% are singletons. It was CD45RO-negative cells, positively selected for CCR7, that made up naive CD8 cells, with terminally differentiated effector memory CD45RA+ cells excluded. The sequenced sample was naive CD8+ T cells sorted from blood. Receptor source: a man aged 18-30 years in good health.

V usage is TRBV6-5 and J usage is TRBJ2-3; 10 bases fit TRBD2. This CDR3 region has 15 residues. Trimming at V came to 5 bases and at J to 1 base, leaving 3 bases not matched to a gene. Germline V gene data show CDR1 as MNHEY and CDR2 as SVGAGI. CDR3 in DNA: TGTGCCAGCAGTACGGGGACTAGCGGCACAGATACGCAGTATTTT. Protein: CASSTGTSGTDTQYF.

The J gene is TRBJ1-5, the V gene TRBV2; 7 bases are shared with TRBD1. The V and J ends lost 0 bases and 5 bases, in that order; junction bases with no gene match: 7. Germline assignment: CDR1 SNHLY and CDR2 FYNNEI. The CDR3 sequence is 16 residues long. As DNA, the CDR3 is TGTGCCAGCAGTGAAGCACTTGAAGGGGGCGATCAGCCCCAGCATTTT. Translating it yields CASSEALEGGDQPQHF.

The J gene is TRBJ2-5, the V gene TRBV4-1; no definite D call. Trimming removed 5 bases at V and 5 bases at J, with 6 bases between. The germline CDR1 and CDR2 sequences are MGHRA and YSYEKL. The CDR3 is made up of 11 amino acids. The CDR3 DNA is TGCGCCAGCAGCAACCTGGAGACCCAGTACTTC. It specifies CASSNLETQYF.

The V gene is TRBV6-6, the J gene TRBJ1-5, with D possibly being TRBD1 (5 bases). The CDR3 covers 15 residues. Germline CDR1 MNHNY, CDR2 SVGAGI (reference sequence). Trimming removed 2 bases at V and 7 bases at J, with 15 bases between. CDR3 DNA: TGTGCCAGCAGTTACACCAATGGGGGGACGCAGCCCCAGCATTTT. This translates into CASSYTNGGTQPQHF.